This is a list of T cell receptor beta chains from one sample in a study of blood T cell repertoires in COVID-19. Here immunoSEQ multiplex PCR was the method, and the copy in TCRdb shows in-frame clones only, minus some. The sample lists about 130,000 clones, roughly four fifths occurring once. Sequencing input: peripheral blood. The receptors originated from a man younger than 40 with COVID-19, enrolled during active disease. Each CDR3 is given with its conserved first and last residue. The order of the fields is V gene, J gene, CDR3 protein.

v_call: TRBV5-1
j_call: TRBJ2-7
cdr3_aa: CASSLARRGGEQYF

v_call: TRBV10-3
j_call: TRBJ2-2
cdr3_aa: CAISGTSFGTGELFF

v_call: TRBV3-1/TRBV3-2
j_call: TRBJ1-2
cdr3_aa: CASSPDNYGYTF

v_call: TRBV7-2
j_call: TRBJ2-2
cdr3_aa: CASSLRYRNGNTGELFF

v_call: TRBV7-9
j_call: TRBJ1-3
cdr3_aa: CASSFGGAAGNTIYF

v_call: TRBV9
j_call: TRBJ2-2
cdr3_aa: CASSVGTGTGELFF

v_call: TRBV18
j_call: TRBJ2-5
cdr3_aa: CASSPAGRVKTQYF

v_call: TRBV27
j_call: TRBJ1-2
cdr3_aa: CASMTLRDRVLSRGYTF

v_call: TRBV28
j_call: TRBJ2-7
cdr3_aa: CASSFGRGWEASYEQYF

v_call: TRBV28
j_call: TRBJ2-2
cdr3_aa: CASSLWTGSGELFF

v_call: TRBV28
j_call: TRBJ1-5
cdr3_aa: CASSLRLGGGEQPQHF

v_call: TRBV7-7
j_call: TRBJ1-2
cdr3_aa: CASSLDYDRGYGYTF

v_call: TRBV6-6
j_call: TRBJ2-6
cdr3_aa: CASSLWDRANVLTF

v_call: TRBV3-1/TRBV3-2
j_call: TRBJ1-1
cdr3_aa: CASSQGTLGGTEAFF

v_call: TRBV7-6
j_call: TRBJ2-1
cdr3_aa: CASSSHSWRNNEQFF

v_call: TRBV3-1/TRBV3-2
j_call: TRBJ2-2
cdr3_aa: CASSQGLAGERSGELFF

v_call: TRBV5-4
j_call: TRBJ2-5
cdr3_aa: CASSLGLAGGSVKTQYF

v_call: TRBV9
j_call: TRBJ1-5
cdr3_aa: CASSVTGQPYQPQHF

v_call: TRBV4-2
j_call: TRBJ1-2
cdr3_aa: CASSQSGGLGGYTF

v_call: TRBV7-9
j_call: TRBJ1-1
cdr3_aa: CASSAPSRTEAFF

v_call: TRBV5-1
j_call: TRBJ2-3
cdr3_aa: CASSLAGSYTDTQYF

v_call: TRBV11-2
j_call: TRBJ1-5
cdr3_aa: CASSLNRDQPQHF

v_call: TRBV19
j_call: TRBJ1-6
cdr3_aa: CASSRDRVIPSPLHF

v_call: TRBV28
j_call: TRBJ1-5
cdr3_aa: CASSSPPGTGFHQPQHF

v_call: TRBV7-2
j_call: TRBJ1-2
cdr3_aa: CASSLSTGGNYGYTF

v_call: TRBV19
j_call: TRBJ2-6
cdr3_aa: CASSISGANVLTF

v_call: TRBV30
j_call: TRBJ1-3
cdr3_aa: CAWSGEAFSSGNTIYF

v_call: TRBV2
j_call: TRBJ2-2
cdr3_aa: CASRKGQTNTGELFF

v_call: TRBV5-1
j_call: TRBJ1-2
cdr3_aa: CASSIERGRPGYGYTF

v_call: TRBV5-1
j_call: TRBJ2-5
cdr3_aa: CASSPNPGTGRSETQYF

v_call: TRBV28
j_call: TRBJ2-2
cdr3_aa: CASSLLLAGGPGELFF

v_call: TRBV7-3
j_call: TRBJ2-1
cdr3_aa: CASSLSWGDEQFF

v_call: TRBV27
j_call: TRBJ1-2
cdr3_aa: CASSLSGVGNYGYTF

v_call: TRBV6-5
j_call: TRBJ2-1
cdr3_aa: CASSYSPGGINNEQFF

v_call: TRBV2
j_call: TRBJ1-5
cdr3_aa: CASMAGEHSNQPQHF

v_call: TRBV11-2
j_call: TRBJ2-5
cdr3_aa: CASSSPTWYQETQYF

v_call: TRBV27
j_call: TRBJ1-4
cdr3_aa: CASSLYGGAHEKLFF

v_call: TRBV18
j_call: TRBJ2-1
cdr3_aa: CASSPRPGLAHYNEQFF

v_call: TRBV7-2
j_call: TRBJ2-5
cdr3_aa: CASSPGLATHKETQYF

v_call: TRBV10-3
j_call: TRBJ2-2
cdr3_aa: CAISEAGPGLAGAGELFF

v_call: TRBV5-1
j_call: TRBJ2-7
cdr3_aa: CASSLQGDHEQYF

v_call: TRBV18
j_call: TRBJ2-7
cdr3_aa: CASQLAGGRDEQYF

v_call: TRBV18
j_call: TRBJ2-7
cdr3_aa: CASSPGSGVSYEQYF

v_call: TRBV7-2
j_call: TRBJ1-2
cdr3_aa: CASSLVGGAPRGYTF

v_call: TRBV18
j_call: TRBJ2-5
cdr3_aa: CASSPPYGQGEETQYF

v_call: TRBV5-1
j_call: TRBJ2-2
cdr3_aa: CASSLVVVGQGAGELFF

v_call: TRBV3-1/TRBV3-2
j_call: TRBJ1-4
cdr3_aa: CASSQGTGEKLFF

v_call: TRBV6-2/TRBV6-3
j_call: TRBJ2-7
cdr3_aa: CASSGQGVVYEQYF

v_call: TRBV6-5
j_call: TRBJ1-6
cdr3_aa: CATCGRGRDSPLHF